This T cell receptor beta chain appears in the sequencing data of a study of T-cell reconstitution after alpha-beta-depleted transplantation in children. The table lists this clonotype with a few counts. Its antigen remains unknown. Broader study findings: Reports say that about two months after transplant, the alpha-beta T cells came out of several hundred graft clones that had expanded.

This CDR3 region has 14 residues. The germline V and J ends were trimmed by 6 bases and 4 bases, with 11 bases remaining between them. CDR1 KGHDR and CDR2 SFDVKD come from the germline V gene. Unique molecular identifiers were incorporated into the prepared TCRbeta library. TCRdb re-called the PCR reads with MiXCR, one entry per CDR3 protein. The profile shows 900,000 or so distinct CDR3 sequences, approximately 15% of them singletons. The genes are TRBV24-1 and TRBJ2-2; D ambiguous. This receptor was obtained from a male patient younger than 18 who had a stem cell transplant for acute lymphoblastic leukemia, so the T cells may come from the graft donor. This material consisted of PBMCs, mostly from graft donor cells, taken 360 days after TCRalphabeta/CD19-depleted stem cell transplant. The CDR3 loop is CATSWADGTGELFF. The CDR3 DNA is TGTGCCACCAGTTGGGCGGACGGCACCGGGGAGCTGTTTTTT.